This T cell receptor (beta chain) was profiled in a study of metastatic and nonmetastatic thyroid tumors. Study-wide results and caveats: Benign nodules were reported to have significantly lower TCR beta diversity than malignant thyroid tumors, in blood and tumor.

With MiXCR, TCRdb called clones anew from the PCR reads. The sample records roughly 36,000 clones, roughly a quarter being singletons. This clone occurred many times. Its antigen is currently unknown. This CDR3 is 15 amino acids long. Germline V lookup: CDR1 SGHRS, CDR2 YFSETQ. V gave up 1 base and J gave up 3 bases, with 12 bases separating them. All patients were untreated before thyroid surgery. The sequencing sample was made of blood. This TCR came from a female donor with papillary thyroid cancer or a benign thyroid nodule (not recorded which). Some clones in this sample may be carry-over from other donors' samples. V gene TRBV5-1 combines with J gene TRBJ2-3; D is possibly TRBD2 (5 bases). The CDR3 is CASSLMGVWTDTQYF. CDR3 DNA sequence: TGCGCCAGCAGCTTGATGGGAGTGTGGACAGATACGCAGTATTTT.